This T cell receptor (beta chain) came from a study of sequential checkpoint blockade in melanoma. Study as a whole: Patients were randomized 1:1 to nivolumab-then-ipilimumab or ipilimumab-then-nivolumab first-line. Both treatment sequences were followed by maintenance nivolumab.

Described treatment: randomized to nivolumab then ipilimumab (arm A) or the reverse (arm B). DNA-damaging chemotherapy had not been given to any patient beforehand. From thawed PBMCs, live CD3+CD8+ cells negative for CD19 and CD56 were sorted. V was trimmed by 0 bases and J by 10 bases, leaving 16 bases between them. CDR1 MGHRA and CDR2 YSYEKL come from the germline V gene. The CDR3 covers 15 residues. Using immunoSEQ multiplex PCR, the repertoire was profiled, and TCRdb retains in-frame clones only, with some absent. This table holds about 5,500 clones, around 54% found once. The receptor was derived from a human donor with melanoma. The chain uses TRBV4-1 and TRBJ2-1, with D possibly TRBD1 on 6 matching bases. Sequencing used CD8+ T cells sorted from blood (inferred from file names), obtained from a patient given nivolumab and ipilimumab in sequence. CDR3 loop: CASSQDPGTKGEQFF. DNA for the CDR3: TGCGCCAGCAGCCAAGATCCAGGGACAAAAGGCGAGCAGTTCTTC.